Listed here are 14 T cell receptor beta chains from one sample, sequenced in a study of T-cell reconstitution after alpha-beta-depleted transplantation in children. Unique molecular identifiers featured in how the TCRbeta library was prepared. TCRdb reprocessed the PCR reads with MiXCR, giving one entry per CDR3 protein. The sample shows around 340,000 distinct CDR3 sequences, about 14% of them seen only once. The starting material was PBMCs, obtained from the stem cell graft. The source is a human donor who donated a stem cell graft to a child with Fanconi anemia.

This clonotype was recorded at least ten times. The chain joins TRBV6-2 or TRBV6-3 to TRBJ2-3, with TRBD2 matching over 13 bases. Losses at the gene ends were 6 bases for V and 2 bases for J; bases not matched to a gene: 5. The CDR3 is 16 amino acids. Germline loops: CDR1 MNHEY, CDR2 SVGEGT. The CDR3 loop is CASSLGLAGATDTQYF. As DNA, the CDR3 is TGTGCCAGCAGCCTCGGACTAGCGGGGGCCACAGATACGCAGTATTTT.

This clonotype showed up many times. The chain links TRBV7-6 to TRBJ2-3; maybe TRBD1 (5 bases). The V gene's germline CDR1 is SGHVS and CDR2 FNYEAQ. CDR3 length equals 18 residues. The germline V and J ends were trimmed by 4 bases and 3 bases, with 23 bases remaining between them. This CDR3 is CASSSARQGGLGTDTQYF. CDR3 DNA sequence: TGTGCCAGCAGCTCTGCTCGGCAGGGCGGTTTAGGTACAGATACGCAGTATTTT.

This clonotype was detected a few times. The rearrangement uses TRBV6-5 and TRBJ1-4; TRBD1 agrees at 9 bases. Per germline, CDR1 MNHEY and CDR2 SVGAGI. CDR3 length: 14 amino acids. Trimming at V came to 5 bases and at J to 8 bases, leaving 6 bases not matched to a gene. This CDR3 is CASSRGTGQEKLFF. The CDR3 DNA sequence: TGTGCCAGCAGTCGCGGGACAGGGCAGGAAAAACTGTTTTTT.

This clonotype was observed at least ten times. This chain uses TRBV11-2 with TRBJ2-1, with D possibly being TRBD1 (5 bases). The V gene lost 3 bases and the J gene lost 0 bases, with 12 bases spanning the gap. CDR1 and CDR2 from the germline V gene are SGHAT and FQNNGV. The CDR3 is 16 residues long. The CDR3 loop reads CASSFLGADSYNEQFF. For the CDR3, the DNA is TGTGCCAGCAGCTTCCTAGGGGCAGACTCCTACAATGAGCAGTTCTTC.

This clonotype was counted at least ten times. The chain uses TRBV20-1 and TRBJ1-4, with a tentative D call TRBD1 (6 bases). Germline assignment: CDR1 DFQATT and CDR2 SNEGSKA (reference sequence). The CDR3 is 14 amino acids. Deletions cut 3 bases from V and 8 bases from J, with 16 bases between. In DNA, the CDR3 is TGCAGTGCTAGGCGAGGGGGGGCTGGGGAAAAACTGTTTTTT. This sequence encodes CSARRGGAGEKLFF.

The gene calls are TRBV11-2 and TRBJ1-1; perhaps TRBD1 as D (5 bases). The CDR3 runs to 13 residues. Germline V gene data show CDR1 as SGHAT and CDR2 as FQNNGV. V lost 1 base and J 8 bases, leaving 11 bases between the germline ends. CDR3 loop: CASSLGGTTEAFF. The CDR3 DNA follows: TGTGCCAGCAGCTTAGGAGGGACCACAGAAGCTTTCTTT.

This clonotype was detected a few times. This chain links TRBV7-9 with TRBJ2-5, with D possibly being TRBD1 or TRBD2 (5 bases each). CDR1 and CDR2 (germline): SEHNR, FQNEAQ (reference sequence). The ends were cut back, 5 bases at V and 2 bases at J, with 15 bases in the middle. This CDR3 has 15 residues. In DNA, the CDR3 is TGTGCCAGCAGCCCCGGGACGCAGTATCAAGAGACCCAGTACTTC. Translation: CASSPGTQYQETQYF.

This clonotype was observed a few times. The chain recombines TRBV30 with TRBJ1-1; TRBD1 matches 8 bases. Losses at the gene ends were 4 bases for V and 5 bases for J; bases not matched to a gene: 6. The CDR3 length is 13 residues. Germline V gene lookup returns CDR1 GTSNPN and CDR2 SVGIG (reference sequence). The DNA for the CDR3 is TGTGCCTGGACCACAGGGGGAAGGACTGAAGCTTTCTTT. Translating gives CAWTTGGRTEAFF.

This clonotype was seen a handful of times. The chain links TRBV20-1 to TRBJ1-1; maybe TRBD1 (6 bases). CDR3 size: 14 residues. Trimming pared 3 bases from V and 6 bases from J, leaving 17 bases between. The germline V gene has CDR1 DFQATT and CDR2 SNEGSKA (reference sequence). The CDR3 bases are TGCAGTGCTAGTCGAAGCGCCGGACAGCCTGAAGCTTTCTTT. Amino acids: CSASRSAGQPEAFF.

V and J are TRBV12-3 or TRBV12-4 and TRBJ1-1; D is ambiguous. Trimming took 5 bases from V and 9 from J, leaving 13 bases between them. The CDR3 covers 12 residues. CDR3 residues: CASSPGRTKAFF. The CDR3 bases are TGTGCCAGCAGTCCCGGTCGAACGAAAGCTTTCTTT.

The sample holds a few counts of this clonotype. V gene TRBV12-3 or TRBV12-4 combines with J gene TRBJ1-1; D not resolved. The CDR3 covers 13 residues. V was cut by 11 bases and J by 9 bases, with 22 bases left in between. CDR3 sequence: CAFCLNWGEQAFF. For the CDR3, the DNA is TGTGCCTTCTGTTTAAATTGGGGAGAACAAGCTTTCTTT.

There are many counts of this clonotype. This CDR3 is CAWAGGDPGHSYEQYF. DNA of the CDR3: TGTGCCTGGGCTGGTGGGGACCCGGGGCACTCCTACGAGCAGTACTTC. The chain couples TRBV30 to TRBJ2-7, with D perhaps TRBD1 or TRBD2 (5 bases each). The CDR3 has 16 amino acids. V was trimmed by 5 bases and J by 0 bases, leaving 20 bases between them. Germline V gene sequence: CDR1 GTSNPN, CDR2 SVGIG (reference sequence).

The rearrangement uses TRBV30 and TRBJ2-7; D is undetermined. This CDR3 is 12 amino acids long. Trimming shortened V by 0 bases and J by 6 bases, and 9 bases separated the two germline ends. Germline CDR1 is GTSNPN and CDR2 is SVGIG (reference sequence). The CDR3 loop is CAWSVMSFEQYF. The CDR3 coding sequence is TGTGCCTGGAGTGTAATGAGTTTCGAGCAGTACTTC.

This clonotype appeared a few times. The CDR3 nucleotides read TGTGCCAGCAGTATCCGCGGGGGGGCGACAGATACGCAGTATTTT. Translating it yields CASSIRGGATDTQYF. V usage is TRBV12-3 or TRBV12-4 and J usage is TRBJ2-3; 9 bases are a match to TRBD2. The CDR3 loop spans 15 amino acids. J gave up 3 bases and V 5 bases, and 6 bases lay outside the gene matches.